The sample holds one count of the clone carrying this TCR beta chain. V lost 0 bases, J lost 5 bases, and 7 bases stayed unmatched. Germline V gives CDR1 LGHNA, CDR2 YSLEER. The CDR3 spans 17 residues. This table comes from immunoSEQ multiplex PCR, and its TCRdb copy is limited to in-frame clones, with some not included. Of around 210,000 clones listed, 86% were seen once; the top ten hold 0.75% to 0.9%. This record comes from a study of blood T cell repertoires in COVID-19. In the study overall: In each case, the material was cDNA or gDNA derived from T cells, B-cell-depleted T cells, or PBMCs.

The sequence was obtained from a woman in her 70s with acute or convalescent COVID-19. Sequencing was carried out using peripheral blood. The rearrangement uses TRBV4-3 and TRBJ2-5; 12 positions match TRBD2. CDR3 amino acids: CASSQDRPSGRGETQYF. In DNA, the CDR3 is TGCGCCAGCAGCCAAGATCGCCCTAGCGGGAGGGGGGAGACCCAGTACTTC.